This T cell receptor (beta chain) was sequenced during a study of CD8 T cells in Susac syndrome. Germline lookup yields CDR1 DFQATT and CDR2 SNEGSKA (reference sequence). V was pared by 0 bases and J by 9 bases, with 18 bases between. The CDR3 spans 15 residues. Random hexamers were used to reverse transcribe an amount of about 0.5 to 1 ug RNA. TCRdb reprocessed the immunoSEQ multiplex PCR reads with MiXCR, giving one entry per CDR3 protein. The sample carries some 96,000 distinct CDR3 sequences, about 96% recorded once. The sequence was collected from a human donor with Susac syndrome. The specimen was CD8+ T cells from PBMCs. This chain connects TRBV20-1 to TRBJ2-1; D tentatively fits TRBD1 or TRBD2 (6 bases each). In nucleotides, the CDR3 is TGCAGTGCTAGAGATCCTGGTAGGGGGGCAAGTGAGCAGTTCTTC. Residues: CSARDPGRGASEQFF.